One sample yielded the 25 T cell receptor beta chains listed below, sequenced in a study of cytomegalovirus exposure and HLA in healthy donors (dated by TCRdb to 2015 to 2018). The library was generated by the immunoSEQ multiplex PCR assay. Not all clones reach the TCRdb copy of this immuneACCESS table, which keeps in-frame sequences only. Checked studies attribute under half of the gap to unresolved V genes and leave the rest unexplained. Across this sample there are about 75,000 clones, with roughly 80% seen only once. The top ten clones comprise around 2.9% of the sample. Sequenced sample: PBMCs. Receptor source: a man in his thirties or forties in good health and CMV-seronegative.

The rearrangement uses TRBV9 and TRBJ2-1; 9 bases match TRBD1. The CDR3 loop spans 17 amino acids. The germline CDR1 and CDR2 sequences are SGDLS and YYNGEE. With V trimmed by 4 bases and J by 5 bases, 13 bases remained unmatched. The CDR3 coding sequence is TGTGCCAGCAGCACTCATCGGGGTGGACAGGGGAACAATGAGCAGTTCTTC. Its translation is CASSTHRGGQGNNEQFF.

The V call is TRBV7-3, the J call TRBJ1-1, with D possibly being TRBD1 (6 bases). The germline V gene encodes CDR1 SGHTA and CDR2 FQGTGA. Trimming took 0 bases from V and 0 from J, leaving 14 bases between them. The CDR3 sequence is 17 residues long. CDR3 DNA sequence: TGTGCCAGCAGCTTAACGGGGGCGCCTCAAATGAACACTGAAGCTTTCTTT. Its translation is CASSLTGAPQMNTEAFF.

This clone was picked up one time. This chain links TRBV7-9 with TRBJ1-2; TRBD1 agrees at 8 bases. This CDR3 comprises 13 residues. Germline V CDR1 and CDR2: SEHNR, FQNEAQ (reference sequence). Trimming cost V 4 bases and J 3 bases; bases outside gene matches: 1. The CDR3 protein is CASSWTGHYGYTF. The CDR3 nucleotides read TGTGCCAGCAGCTGGACAGGGCACTATGGCTACACCTTC.

The CDR3 bases are TGCGCCAGCAGCCAAGAAAGTACACAGCTATACACCGGGGAGCTGTTTTTT. Amino acid sequence: CASSQESTQLYTGELFF. The V gene is TRBV4-1, the J gene TRBJ2-2; D gene unclear. With 0 bases removed from V and 3 bases from J, the gap between germline ends came to 14 bases. CDR1 is MGHRA, CDR2 YSYEKL, per germline. This CDR3 region has 17 residues.

The chain recombines TRBV19 with TRBJ1-2; D possibly corresponds to TRBD1 (5 bases). This CDR3 is 16 amino acids long. Between the trimmed V and J ends, which lost 4 bases and 0 bases, there was a span of 15 bases. The germline CDR1 and CDR2 sequences are LNHDA and SQIVND (reference sequence). Written as DNA, the CDR3 is TGTGCCAGTAGTAAGGGACTCAGGAATTCTAACTATGGCTACACCTTC. Its translation: CASSKGLRNSNYGYTF.

The chain carries TRBV6-4 and TRBJ2-7; 8 nucleotides match TRBD2. This CDR3 has 17 amino acids. V was pared by 2 bases and J by 0 bases, with 9 bases of the junction left unmatched. Germline assignment: CDR1 MRHNA and CDR2 SNTAGT. DNA of the CDR3: TGTGCCAGCAGTGACCTGACACTAGCGGATAGCTCCTACGAGCAGTACGTC. Encoded protein: CASSDLTLADSSYEQYV.

V and J are TRBV7-3 and TRBJ2-5, with 9 bases aligning to TRBD1. The CDR3 length is 14 residues. CDR1 is SGHTA and CDR2 is FQGTGA in the germline V gene. Trimming cost V 5 bases and J 5 bases; bases outside gene matches: 6. CDR3 in DNA: TGTGCCAGCAGCCGCACAGGGGGCAGGGAGACCCAGTACTTC. This sequence encodes CASSRTGGRETQYF.

CDR3 coding DNA: TGTGCCAGGGTACAGGAGAACACTGAAGCTTTCTTT. Amino acids: CARVQENTEAFF. J is TRBJ1-1 and V is TRBV2, with D perhaps TRBD1 (5 bases). This CDR3 comprises 12 residues. The V gene's germline CDR1 is SNHLY and CDR2 FYNNEI. V shed 9 bases and J shed 1 base, with 9 bases lying between them.

This chain links TRBV29-1 with TRBJ2-7; no reliable D call. CDR1 is SQVTM and CDR2 is ANQGSEA in the germline V gene. V was shortened by 6 bases and J by 2 bases, with 17 bases between the two germline ends. The CDR3 covers 14 residues. The CDR3 DNA is TGCAGCGTACAAACACGACTTCCAGCCTACGAGCAGTACTTC. This encodes CSVQTRLPAYEQYF.

The chain links TRBV10-3 to TRBJ1-6; no firm D call. The germline gives CDR1 ENHRY, CDR2 SYGVKD. The CDR3 spans 15 residues. V lost 6 bases to trimming and J lost 9 bases, with 18 bases between them. CDR3 sequence: CAIRAAQDPGSPLHF. The CDR3 DNA reads TGTGCCATCAGGGCGGCCCAAGACCCCGGTTCACCCCTCCACTTT.

This sequence joins TRBV7-6 and TRBJ1-6; a possible D gene is TRBD1 (6 bases). Trimming took off 5 bases at V and 5 bases at J, with 22 bases between the two ends. Germline lookup yields CDR1 SGHVS and CDR2 FNYEAQ. The CDR3 extends over 18 amino acids. As DNA, the CDR3 is TGTGCCAGCAGCCGGGATCCGGGAGGGGGACTCAATAATTCACCCCTCCACTTT. It is translated as CASSRDPGGGLNNSPLHF. The complete variable domain, with remaining parts taken from reference TRBV7-6 and TRBJ1-6, reads GAGVSQSPRYKVTKRGQDVALRCDPISGHVSLYWYRQALGQGPEFLTYFNYEAQQDKSGLPNDRFSAERPEGSISTLTIQRTEQRDSAMYRCASSRDPGGGLNNSPLHFGNGTRLTVT.

The chain is built from TRBV19 and TRBJ2-4, with 8 bases lining up with TRBD2. V was clipped by 4 bases and J by 5 bases; unmatched bases: 7. This CDR3 contains 15 residues. In germline, CDR1 is LNHDA, CDR2 SQIVND (reference sequence). CDR3 sequence: CASSTRTSSQNIQYF. The DNA for the CDR3 is TGTGCCAGTAGTACGAGGACTAGCAGCCAAAACATTCAGTACTTC.

The chain recombines TRBV27 with TRBJ1-2; 7 bases align to TRBD1. Germline V gene data show CDR1 as MNHEY and CDR2 as SMNVEV (reference sequence). This CDR3 has 15 residues. Losses at the gene ends were 6 bases for V and 0 bases for J; bases not matched to a gene: 7. The CDR3 region has the DNA TGTGCCAGCAGACAGGGACAGCTCTCTAACTATGGCTACACCTTC. Translated, it gives CASRQGQLSNYGYTF.

The chain has TRBV4-1 and TRBJ2-4; 10 bases align to TRBD2. V shed 1 base, J shed 3 bases, and the junction held 12 bases outside the gene matches. The CDR3 runs 19 residues. From germline, CDR1 is MGHRA and CDR2 YSYEKL. CDR3 sequence (DNA): TGCGCCAGCAGCCAAGGACGTATTCGGACTAGCGGTAGCAAAAACATTCAGTACTTC. Translating it yields CASSQGRIRTSGSKNIQYF.

The rearrangement uses TRBV5-1 and TRBJ2-5; 10 bases are a match to TRBD2. There are 14 residues in the CDR3. Germline assignment: CDR1 SGHRS and CDR2 YFSETQ. The V and J ends lost 6 bases and 3 bases, in that order; junction bases with no gene match: 5. The CDR3 region has the DNA TGCGCCAGCATGAGGCTAGCGGGAGAAGAGACCCAGTACTTC. Protein sequence: CASMRLAGEETQYF.

The chain combines TRBV4-1 with TRBJ2-7, with 11 bases identical to TRBD2. Germline-derived CDR1 and CDR2 are MGHRA and YSYEKL. This CDR3 is built from 16 residues. The V segment lost 4 bases and the J segment 4 bases; nucleotides outside the gene matches: 9. The CDR3, as DNA: TGCGCCAGCAGCCGCACTGGGCCTAGCGGGAGGTACGAGCAGTACGTC. This gives the protein CASSRTGPSGRYEQYV.

This chain connects TRBV10-3 to TRBJ1-2; 9 bases are shared with TRBD1. This CDR3 is 15 amino acids long. CDR1 is ENHRY and CDR2 is SYGVKD in the germline V gene. The V gene end was trimmed by 4 bases and the J gene end by 5 bases; junction bases not matched to a gene: 8. In nucleotides, the CDR3 is TGTGCCATCAGTGTCGGGGACAGGGTGGGGTATGGCTACACCTTC. This sequence encodes CAISVGDRVGYGYTF.

The J gene is TRBJ2-7, the V gene TRBV10-1, with a weak D call TRBD2 (6 bases). The germline V and J ends were trimmed by 9 bases and 3 bases, with 18 bases remaining between them. Germline lookup yields CDR1 WNHNN and CDR2 SYGVQD (reference sequence). The CDR3 is made up of 14 amino acids. CDR3 sequence reads: CASHQGLPSYEQYV. In DNA form, the CDR3 reads TGCGCCAGTCACCAGGGACTCCCGAGCTACGAGCAGTACGTC.

The V call is TRBV18, the J call TRBJ1-1; 9 positions match TRBD1. Trimming at V came to 0 bases and at J to 11 bases, leaving 7 bases not matched to a gene. Germline-derived CDR1 and CDR2 are KGHSH and LQKENI. This CDR3 comprises 14 residues. CDR3 loop: CASSPPGQGGRAFF. CDR3 bases: TGTGCCAGCTCACCACCGGGACAGGGAGGGAGGGCTTTCTTT.

This chain links TRBV4-3 with TRBJ1-6, with no clear D. The V gene's germline CDR1 is LGHNA and CDR2 YSLEER. The germline V and J ends were trimmed by 1 base and 6 bases, with 19 bases remaining between them. The CDR3 covers 18 residues. CDR3 sequence reads: CASSQAAYGVYINSPLHF. CDR3 bases: TGCGCCAGCAGCCAAGCCGCATACGGGGTCTACATTAATTCACCCCTCCACTTT.

The chain joins TRBV7-9 to TRBJ2-2; D gene unclear. The CDR3 spans 14 residues. CDR1 and CDR2 (germline): SEHNR, FQNEAQ (reference sequence). Trimming removed 5 bases from V and 6 bases from J, with 13 bases in between. The CDR3: CASSLGARAGELFF. The CDR3 coding sequence is TGTGCCAGCAGCCTAGGAGCACGGGCCGGGGAGCTGTTTTTT.

This rearrangement joins TRBV5-6 to TRBJ1-5; TRBD1 is a possible D gene (5 bases). V gave up 4 bases and J gave up 1 base, with 15 bases separating them. The CDR3 runs to 16 residues. The germline CDR1 and CDR2 sequences are SGHDT and YYEEEE. CDR3 sequence reads: CASSRGLQGSNQPQHF. The CDR3 DNA follows: TGTGCCAGCAGCCGGGGACTCCAAGGGAGCAATCAGCCCCAGCATTTT.

The rearrangement uses TRBV6-1 and TRBJ1-6; TRBD1 aligns across 9 bases. The V and J ends lost 4 bases and 8 bases, in that order; junction bases with no gene match: 12. The CDR3 contains 17 residues. Germline values: CDR1 MNHNS, CDR2 SASEGT. In DNA form, the CDR3 reads TGTGCCAGCAGTGTATACAGGGGGCCGCCTACGGATTCACCCCTCCACTTT. Translated, it gives CASSVYRGPPTDSPLHF.

V usage is TRBV4-3 and J usage is TRBJ2-3; no clear D. The germline CDR1 and CDR2 sequences are LGHNA and YSLEER. Trimming left V 0 bases short and J 7 bases short, with 11 bases between. The CDR3 runs to 14 residues. The CDR3 here is CASSQELLAHTQYF. In nucleotides, the CDR3 is TGCGCCAGCAGCCAAGAATTGTTGGCCCATACGCAGTATTTT.

The chain has TRBV11-3 and TRBJ2-1; D ambiguous. The CDR3 is 15 residues long. The germline V gene has CDR1 SGHNT and CDR2 YENEEA. Trimming removed 5 bases at V and 7 bases at J, with 18 bases between. As DNA, the CDR3 is TGTGCCAGCAGCCTCCGAAGTTGGGCCCGGAATGAGCAGTTCTTC. Translating it yields CASSLRSWARNEQFF.